This is a list of T cell receptor beta chains from one sample in a study of PD-L1 blockade in urothelial cancer. Here immunoSEQ multiplex PCR was the method, and the copy in TCRdb shows in-frame clones only, minus some. This table has under 30,000 clones, 70% to 90% appearing once. The material sequenced was PBMCs, taken around atezolizumab (anti-PD-L1) treatment. These receptors originate from a man aged 45-65 years with urothelial cancer. Both conserved end residues are part of each CDR3. A D gene is named only where the DNA matches it firmly. Size values are once, few and many counts, or a class for expanded clones, and some rows have none.

d_call j_call clone_size v_call cdr3_nt cdr3_aa
TRBD1 TRBJ2-1 once TRBV30 TGTGCCTGGAGCGCTCACCAGGGGGCGTATAAGAATGAGCAGTTCTTC CAWSAHQGAYKNEQFF
TRBD1 TRBJ2-7 NA TRBV10-1 TGCGCCAGCAGTGAGCCAATGGACAGGGGGCCGTACGAGCAGTACTTC CASSEPMDRGPYEQYF
NA TRBJ1-3 NA TRBV6-5 TGTGCCAGCAGTTCCACGGGAGAGCCGTGGCACACCATATATTTT CASSSTGEPWHTIYF
NA TRBJ2-5 NA TRBV15 TGTGCCACCAGCAGAGATCGAGGGATGGGGGAGACCCAGTACTTC CATSRDRGMGETQYF
TRBD1 TRBJ2-5 NA TRBV27 TGTGCCAGCAGTTTTAGACAGGGGGGGGAGACCCAGTACTTC CASSFRQGGETQYF
TRBD2 TRBJ2-1 NA TRBV18 TGTGCCAGCTCACTCCAGACTAGCGGATACAATGAGCAGTTCTTC CASSLQTSGYNEQFF
TRBD1 TRBJ1-1 NA TRBV28 TGTGCCAGCAGTTTATTGGCCGGGACAGACACTGAAGCTTTCTTT CASSLLAGTDTEAFF
TRBD2 TRBJ2-3 once TRBV18 TGTGCCAGCTCACCACCGAGGGGACAGGGTTCGGGACTAGCGGGAGGCGACACAGATACGCAGTATTTT CASSPPRGQGSGLAGGDTDTQYF
TRBD1 TRBJ1-4 NA TRBV5-4 TGTGCCAGCAGCAACAGGGGGCCGGCTAATGAAAAACTGTTTTTT CASSNRGPANEKLFF
TRBD1 TRBJ2-2 NA TRBV4-1 TGCGCCAGCAGCCAAGTACCGGGACAGGGGGCTATCGGGGAGCTGTTTTTT CASSQVPGQGAIGELFF